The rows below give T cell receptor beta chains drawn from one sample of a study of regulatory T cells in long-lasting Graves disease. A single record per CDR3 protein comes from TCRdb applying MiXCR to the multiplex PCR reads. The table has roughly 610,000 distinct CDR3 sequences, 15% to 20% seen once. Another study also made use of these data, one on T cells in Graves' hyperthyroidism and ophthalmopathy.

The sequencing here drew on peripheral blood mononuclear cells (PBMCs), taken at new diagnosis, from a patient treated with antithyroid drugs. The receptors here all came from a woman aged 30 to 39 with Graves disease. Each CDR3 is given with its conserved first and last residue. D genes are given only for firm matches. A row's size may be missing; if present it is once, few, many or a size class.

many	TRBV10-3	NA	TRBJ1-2	CAISRDTTNYGYTF	TGTGCCATCAGCCGGGACACAACTAACTATGGCTACACCTTC
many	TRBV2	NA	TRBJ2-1	CASKPGTSYNEQFF	TGTGCCAGCAAACCAGGTACCTCCTACAATGAGCAGTTCTTC
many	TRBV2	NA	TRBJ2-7	CASSVTPSTYEQYF	TGTGCCAGCAGTGTAACTCCGAGCACCTACGAGCAGTACTTC
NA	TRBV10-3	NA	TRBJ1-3	CAISEAWVRASGNTIYF	TGTGCCATCAGTGAGGCGTGGGTTAGGGCCTCTGGAAACACCATATATTTT
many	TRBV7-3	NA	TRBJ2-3	CASSLTAQSTDTQYF	TGTGCCAGCAGCTTGACAGCTCAATCCACAGATACGCAGTATTTT
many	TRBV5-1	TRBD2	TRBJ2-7	CASSLYAGGPYEQYF	TGCGCCAGCAGCTTGTATGCGGGAGGGCCCTACGAGCAGTACTTC
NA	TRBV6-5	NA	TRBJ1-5	CASSYPQANQPQHF	TGTGCCAGCAGTTACCCCCAGGCTAATCAGCCCCAGCATTTT
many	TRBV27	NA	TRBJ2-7	CASSLFRRAEQYF	TGTGCCAGCAGTTTATTCCGCAGGGCCGAGCAGTACTTC
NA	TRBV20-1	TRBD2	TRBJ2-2	CSARASGIRELFF	TGCAGTGCTAGAGCTAGCGGGATTAGGGAGCTGTTTTTT
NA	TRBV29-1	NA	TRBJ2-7	CSIRDGTSYEQYF	TGCAGCATTCGTGATGGGACCTCCTACGAGCAGTACTTC
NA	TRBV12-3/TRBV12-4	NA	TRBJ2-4	CASSLQGSKNIQYF	TGTGCCAGCAGTTTACAAGGATCCAAAAACATTCAGTACTTC
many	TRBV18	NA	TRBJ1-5	CASSPHPPGSNQPQHF	TGTGCCAGCTCACCACACCCCCCTGGGAGCAATCAGCCCCAGCATTTT
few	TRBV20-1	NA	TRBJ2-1	CSARDFSAGTYYNEQFF	TGCAGTGCTAGAGACTTCTCAGCTGGGACTTACTACAATGAGCAGTTCTTC
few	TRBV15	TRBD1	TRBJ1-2	CATSVDRGGDGYTF	TGTGCCACCAGCGTGGACAGGGGGGGAGATGGCTACACCTTC
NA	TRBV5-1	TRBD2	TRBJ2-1	CASSLITSGSQQFF	TGCGCCAGCAGCTTGATAACTAGCGGGAGCCAGCAGTTCTTC
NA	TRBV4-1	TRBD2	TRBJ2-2	CASSQTGGAGDKGELFF	TGCGCCAGCAGCCAAACCGGGGGAGCGGGAGATAAGGGGGAGCTGTTTTTT
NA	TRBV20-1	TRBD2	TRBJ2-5	CSARGVAGKESETQYF	TGCAGTGCTAGGGGGGTAGCGGGGAAAGAATCAGAGACCCAGTACTTC
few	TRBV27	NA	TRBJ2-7	CASSDRDTDYEQYF	TGTGCCAGCAGTGACCGGGACACGGACTACGAGCAGTACTTC
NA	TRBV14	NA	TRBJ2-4	CASSQEDRAGAKNIQYF	TGTGCCAGCAGCCAAGAAGATAGGGCAGGAGCCAAAAACATTCAGTACTTC
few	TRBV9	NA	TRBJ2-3	CASSAGTAGTDTQYF	TGTGCCAGCAGCGCCGGTACGGCCGGCACAGATACGCAGTATTTT
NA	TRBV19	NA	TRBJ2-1	CASSFNRVHNEQFF	TGTGCCAGTAGTTTTAACAGGGTCCACAATGAGCAGTTCTTC
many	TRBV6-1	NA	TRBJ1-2	CASILKNGPNYGYTF	TGTGCCAGCATCTTGAAGAATGGGCCTAACTATGGCTACACCTTC
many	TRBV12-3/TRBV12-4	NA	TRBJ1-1	CASSSRGITEAFF	TGTGCCAGCAGTTCGAGGGGGATCACTGAAGCTTTCTTT
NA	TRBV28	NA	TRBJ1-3	CASSDDSSGNTIYF	TGTGCCAGCAGTGACGATAGCTCTGGAAACACCATATATTTT
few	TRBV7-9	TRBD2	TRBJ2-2	CASSLDRTSGLNTGELFF	TGTGCCAGCAGCTTAGACAGAACTAGCGGACTAAACACCGGGGAGCTGTTTTTT
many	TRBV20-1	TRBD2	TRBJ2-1	CSARGLTVEAGGLGEQFF	TGCAGTGCTAGAGGGCTAACGGTGGAAGCGGGAGGGCTTGGTGAGCAGTTCTTC
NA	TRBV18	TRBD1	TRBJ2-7	CASSPQGQGARSSYEQYF	TGTGCCAGCTCACCACAGGGACAGGGGGCTCGGAGCTCCTACGAGCAGTACTTC
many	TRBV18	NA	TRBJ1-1	CASSPLDSMNTEAFF	TGTGCCAGCTCACCTCTGGACAGCATGAACACTGAAGCTTTCTTT
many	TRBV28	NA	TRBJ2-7	CASSLWAEVGYEQYF	TGTGCCAGCAGTTTGTGGGCTGAGGTAGGCTACGAGCAGTACTTC
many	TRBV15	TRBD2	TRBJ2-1	CATMSDLAGAREQFF	TGTGCCACCATGTCCGACCTAGCGGGAGCCAGGGAGCAGTTCTTC
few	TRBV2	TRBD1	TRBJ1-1	CAVGGQGEFEAFF	TGTGCCGTCGGGGGGCAGGGGGAGTTTGAAGCTTTCTTT
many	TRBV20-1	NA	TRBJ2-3	CSAPESGRAIWTDTQYF	TGCAGTGCTCCCGAGAGCGGCAGGGCGATTTGGACAGATACGCAGTATTTT
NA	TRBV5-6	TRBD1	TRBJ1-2	CASSLLGSGQKHSNYGYTF	TGTGCCAGCAGCTTGCTGGGGTCGGGACAGAAACACTCTAACTATGGCTACACCTTC
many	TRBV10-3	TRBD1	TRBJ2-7	CAISPSAGTGGYEQYF	TGTGCCATCAGTCCTTCCGCCGGGACAGGGGGCTACGAGCAGTACTTC
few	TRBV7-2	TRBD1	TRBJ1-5	CASSKGAYGGNQPQHF	TGTGCCAGCAGCAAGGGGGCTTACGGGGGCAATCAGCCCCAGCATTTT
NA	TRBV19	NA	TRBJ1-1	CASSIAGVGAEAFF	TGTGCCAGTAGTATTGCGGGGGTAGGGGCTGAAGCTTTCTTT